This T cell receptor beta chain was sequenced during a study of T cells expressing NK-cell markers. Notes on the study in general: One observes that, in a handful of donors, these clonotypes were also the leading ones within the CD3+CD56-NKG2C+ fraction.

One entry per CDR3 protein, without DNA, is what TCRdb gives after re-calling the 5' RACE reads. The data show hundreds of thousands of distinct CDR3 sequences, and the top ten clones hold around 4%. CDR3 length: 12 residues. CDR1 SGHTA and CDR2 FQGNSA come from the germline V gene. A note on this clonotype: Antigen specificity is unknown.

The clonotype was recovered from a woman between 18 and 70 years old in good health. The V and J genes are TRBV7-2 and TRBJ1-2; TCRdb proposes TRBD1, but this gene call is untestable without DNA. The source material was blood T cells: a sorted CD56 or NKG2C T cell subset, CD4+ or CD8+ T cells, or bulk PBMC T cells (not recorded which). The CDR3 reads CAVPQGDYGYTF.